The 14 T cell receptor beta chains below were found in one sample sequenced in a study of T cell responses to AZD1222 COVID-19 vaccine. The assay was immunoSEQ multiplex PCR, and TCRdb's table has in-frame clones only and misses some. Among some 110,000 clones listed, about 86% were seen once. The sample in question was peripheral blood, obtained 28 days after the second AZD1222 dose. The source of these receptors is an adult who received the AZD1222 COVID-19 vaccine.

The V gene is TRBV5-1, the J gene TRBJ2-3; D remains unclear. The V end was cut by 0 bases, the J end by 4 bases, with 3 bases between. This CDR3 spans 12 amino acids. The germline V gene has CDR1 SGHRS and CDR2 YFSETQ. The CDR3 DNA reads TGCGCCAGCAGCTTGGCCGCAGATACGCAGTATTTT. Residues: CASSLAADTQYF.

The chain has TRBV5-1 and TRBJ1-4; D gene uncertain. CDR1 is SGHRS and CDR2 is YFSETQ in the germline V gene. This CDR3 region has 15 residues. Trimming removed 4 bases at V and 2 bases at J, with 12 bases between. The CDR3 loop is CASSRWPGTNEKLFF. The CDR3 DNA follows: TGCGCCAGCAGCCGTTGGCCTGGGACTAATGAAAAACTGTTTTTT.

The V call is TRBV24-1, the J call TRBJ2-1, with a possible D match to TRBD2 (6 bases). In germline, CDR1 is KGHDR, CDR2 SFDVKD. V lost 1 base, J lost 8 bases, and 17 bases lay in between. There are 16 residues in the CDR3. CDR3 sequence: CATSDFGGMGVDEQFF. The CDR3 DNA follows: TGTGCCACCAGTGATTTTGGGGGGATGGGTGTCGATGAGCAGTTCTTC.

This chain connects TRBV10-3 to TRBJ1-2; tentatively, D is TRBD1 (6 bases). CDR1 ENHRY and CDR2 SYGVKD come from the germline V gene. This CDR3 is built from 14 residues. Trimming cost V 10 bases and J 1 base, with 16 bases left between them. DNA for the CDR3: TGTGCCACCGTAACAGGGAACTTTAACTATGGCTACACCTTC. Its translation: CATVTGNFNYGYTF.

This clone has a handful of counts. The chain uses TRBV11-2 and TRBJ2-1; TRBD2 agrees at 10 bases. From germline, CDR1 is SGHAT and CDR2 FQNNGV. CDR3 length: 14 residues. Trimming removed 6 bases from V and 8 bases from J; junction bases left unmatched: 7. The CDR3 region is CASSVAGGLDEQFF. The CDR3 DNA follows: TGTGCCAGCAGTGTAGCGGGGGGCCTCGATGAGCAGTTCTTC.

The chain couples TRBV5-1 to TRBJ1-3; D not certain. The V gene's germline CDR1 is SGHRS and CDR2 YFSETQ. CDR3 length: 16 residues. The germline V and J ends were trimmed by 3 bases and 3 bases, with 16 bases remaining between them. CDR3 sequence (DNA): TGCGCCAGCAGCTATCAGGACGGAGGGCTTGGAAACACCATATATTTT. It translates to CASSYQDGGLGNTIYF.

In this sample, this clone turned up a few times. The V call is TRBV18, the J call TRBJ2-3; no clear D gene. The CDR3 runs to 15 residues. The germline gives CDR1 KGHSH, CDR2 LQKENI. Trimming took 2 bases from V and 0 from J, leaving 9 bases between them. CDR3 residues: CASSPSPRSTDTQYF. CDR3 in DNA: TGTGCCAGCTCACCATCTCCGCGGAGCACAGATACGCAGTATTTT.

This chain joins TRBV7-3 and TRBJ2-2, with 9 bases fitting TRBD2. Germline V gives CDR1 SGHTA, CDR2 FQGTGA. The CDR3 is made up of 17 amino acids. Germline trimming cut 5 bases from V and 3 bases from J; bases unmatched to any gene: 10. DNA for the CDR3: TGTGCCAGCAGCCAAGACGGGACTAGCTCCTACACCGGGGAGCTGTTTTTT. The encoded protein is CASSQDGTSSYTGELFF.

This rearrangement joins TRBV18 to TRBJ2-5; D uncertain. Germline V gives CDR1 KGHSH, CDR2 LQKENI. V was shortened by 3 bases and J by 1 base, with 6 bases between the two germline ends. The CDR3 loop spans 13 amino acids. CDR3 nucleotide sequence: TGTGCCAGCTCACCGGCTAGCCAAGAGACCCAGTACTTC. The encoded protein is CASSPASQETQYF.

CDR3 sequence: CASSRYSGGDTQYF. The CDR3 DNA sequence: TGTGCCAGCAGCCGCTACTCTGGAGGTGATACGCAGTATTTT. This chain links TRBV7-9 with TRBJ2-3; perhaps TRBD2 as D (5 bases). Germline CDR1 and CDR2: SEHNR and FQNEAQ (reference sequence). This CDR3 has 14 amino acids. Trimming cost V 5 bases and J 6 bases, with 15 bases left between them.

The chain carries TRBV19 and TRBJ1-5; 11 nucleotides line up with TRBD1. The CDR3 consists of 14 residues. V lost 6 bases and J lost 7; bases outside the gene matches: 5. The germline V gene encodes CDR1 LNHDA and CDR2 SQIVND (reference sequence). Here the CDR3 reads CASRNRDRGQPQHF. The DNA for the CDR3 is TGTGCCAGTAGAAACCGGGACAGGGGGCAGCCCCAGCATTTT. Full variable domain (rest looked up from reference TRBV19 and TRBJ1-5): DGGITQSPKYLFRKEGQNVTLSCEQNLNHDAMYWYRQDPGQGLRLIYYSQIVNDFQKGDIAEGYSVSREKKESFPLTVTSAQKNPTAFYLCASRNRDRGQPQHFGDGTRLSIL.

V and J are TRBV11-2 and TRBJ1-1, with D tentatively TRBD1 (6 bases). V was trimmed by 4 bases and J by 1 base, leaving 19 bases between them. The CDR3 extends over 17 amino acids. The germline V gene encodes CDR1 SGHAT and CDR2 FQNNGV. The CDR3 loop reads CASSSHRELISNTEAFF. The CDR3 DNA reads as TGTGCCAGCAGCTCTCACAGGGAACTAATATCGAACACTGAAGCTTTCTTT.

The V and J genes are TRBV7-9 and TRBJ2-7; D uncertain. Trimming removed 2 bases from V and 5 bases from J, with 7 bases in between. Germline CDR1 is SEHNR and CDR2 is FQNEAQ (reference sequence). This CDR3 is built from 12 residues. The CDR3 sequence is CASSLPRDEQYF. CDR3 coding DNA: TGTGCCAGCAGCTTACCCCGAGACGAGCAGTACTTC.

V usage is TRBV9 and J usage is TRBJ2-7; D is possibly TRBD2 (6 bases). The CDR3 extends over 16 amino acids. CDR1 is SGDLS and CDR2 is YYNGEE in the germline V gene. Trimming took 2 bases from V and 6 from J, leaving 21 bases between them. CDR3 loop: CASSVDSSSGVGEQYF. For the CDR3, the DNA is TGTGCCAGCAGCGTGGACTCTAGCTCGGGGGTGGGCGAGCAGTACTTC.